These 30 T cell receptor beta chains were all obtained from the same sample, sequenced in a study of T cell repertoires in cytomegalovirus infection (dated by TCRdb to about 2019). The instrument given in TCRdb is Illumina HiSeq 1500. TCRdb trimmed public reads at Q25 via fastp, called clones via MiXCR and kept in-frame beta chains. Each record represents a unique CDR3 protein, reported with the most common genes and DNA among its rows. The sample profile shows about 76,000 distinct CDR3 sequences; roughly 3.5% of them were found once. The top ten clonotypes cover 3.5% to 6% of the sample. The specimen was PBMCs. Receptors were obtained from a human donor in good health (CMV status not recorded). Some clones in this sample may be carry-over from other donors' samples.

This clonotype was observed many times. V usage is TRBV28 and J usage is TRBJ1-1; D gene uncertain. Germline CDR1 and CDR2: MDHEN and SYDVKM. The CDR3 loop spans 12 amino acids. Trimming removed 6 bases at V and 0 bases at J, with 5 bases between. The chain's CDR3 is CASRMMNTEAFF. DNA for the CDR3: TGTGCCAGCAGGATGATGAACACTGAAGCTTTCTTT. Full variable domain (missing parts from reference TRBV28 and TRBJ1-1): DVKVTQSSRYLVKRTGEKVFLECVQDMDHENMFWYRQDPGLGLRLIYFSYDVKMKEKGDIPEGYSVSREKKERFSLILESASTNQTSMYLCASRMMNTEAFFGQGTRLTVV.

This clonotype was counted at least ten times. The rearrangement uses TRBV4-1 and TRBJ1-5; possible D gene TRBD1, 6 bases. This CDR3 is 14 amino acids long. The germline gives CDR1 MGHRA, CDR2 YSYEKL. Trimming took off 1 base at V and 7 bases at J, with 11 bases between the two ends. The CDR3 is CASSQGGARQPQHF. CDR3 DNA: TGCGCCAGCAGCCAAGGGGGGGCGCGGCAGCCCCAGCATTTT.

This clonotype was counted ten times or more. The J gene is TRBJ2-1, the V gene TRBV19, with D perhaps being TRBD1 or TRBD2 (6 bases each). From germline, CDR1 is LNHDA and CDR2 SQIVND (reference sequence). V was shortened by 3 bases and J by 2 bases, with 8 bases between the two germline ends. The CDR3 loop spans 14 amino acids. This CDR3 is CASSIGGPYNEQFF. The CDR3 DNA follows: TGTGCCAGTAGTATCGGGGGCCCCTACAATGAGCAGTTCTTC.

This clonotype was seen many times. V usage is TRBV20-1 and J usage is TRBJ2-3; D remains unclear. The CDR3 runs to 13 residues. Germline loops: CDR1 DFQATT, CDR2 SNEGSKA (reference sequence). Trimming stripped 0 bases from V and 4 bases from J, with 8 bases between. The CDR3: CSARDEMADTQYF. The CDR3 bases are TGCAGTGCTAGAGATGAAATGGCAGATACGCAGTATTTT.

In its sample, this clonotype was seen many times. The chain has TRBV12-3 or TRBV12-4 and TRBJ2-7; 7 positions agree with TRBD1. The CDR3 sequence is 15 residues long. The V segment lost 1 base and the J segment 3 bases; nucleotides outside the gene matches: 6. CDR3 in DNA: TGTGCCAGCAGTTTAGGGCAGGGGGTCCGCTACGAGCAGTACTTC. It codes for CASSLGQGVRYEQYF.

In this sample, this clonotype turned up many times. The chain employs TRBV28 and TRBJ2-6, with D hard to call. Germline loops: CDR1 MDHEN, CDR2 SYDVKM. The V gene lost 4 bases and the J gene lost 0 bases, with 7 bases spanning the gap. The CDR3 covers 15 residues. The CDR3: CASSSWSSGANVLTF. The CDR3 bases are TGTGCCAGCAGTTCGTGGTCCTCTGGGGCCAACGTCCTGACTTTC.

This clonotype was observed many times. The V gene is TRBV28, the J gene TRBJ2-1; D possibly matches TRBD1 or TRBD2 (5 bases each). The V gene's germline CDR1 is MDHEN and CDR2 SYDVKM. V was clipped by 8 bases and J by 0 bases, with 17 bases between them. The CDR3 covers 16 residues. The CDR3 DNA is TGTGCCAGCGGAGGTTCAGGGATTTACTCCTACAATGAGCAGTTCTTC. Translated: CASGGSGIYSYNEQFF.

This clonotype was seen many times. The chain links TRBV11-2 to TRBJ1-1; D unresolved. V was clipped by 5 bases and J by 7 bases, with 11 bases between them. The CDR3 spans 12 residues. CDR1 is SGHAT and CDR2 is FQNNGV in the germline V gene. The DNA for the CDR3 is TGTGCCAGCAGCATTCCCTTAGGTGAAGCTTTCTTT. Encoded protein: CASSIPLGEAFF. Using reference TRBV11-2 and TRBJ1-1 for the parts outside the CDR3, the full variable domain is EAGVAQSPRYKIIEKRQSVAFWCNPISGHATLYWYQQILGQGPKLLIQFQNNGVVDDSQLPKDRFSAERLKGVDSTLKIQPAKLEDSAVYLCASSIPLGEAFFGQGTRLTVV.

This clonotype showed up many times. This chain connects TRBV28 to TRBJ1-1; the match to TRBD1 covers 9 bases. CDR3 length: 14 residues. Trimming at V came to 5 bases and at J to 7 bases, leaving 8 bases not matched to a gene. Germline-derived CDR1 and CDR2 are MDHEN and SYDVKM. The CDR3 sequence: CASSNGGTGLEAFF. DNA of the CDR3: TGTGCCAGCAGTAACGGCGGGACAGGGCTTGAAGCTTTCTTT.

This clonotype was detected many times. The CDR3 sequence is CASSLDRDQEKLFF. CDR3 DNA: TGCGCCAGCAGCTTGGACCGAGATCAGGAAAAACTGTTTTTT. The chain couples TRBV5-1 to TRBJ1-4; D unresolved. CDR1 is SGHRS, CDR2 YFSETQ, per germline. Trimming left V 0 bases short and J 8 bases short, with 11 bases between. The CDR3 is made up of 14 amino acids.

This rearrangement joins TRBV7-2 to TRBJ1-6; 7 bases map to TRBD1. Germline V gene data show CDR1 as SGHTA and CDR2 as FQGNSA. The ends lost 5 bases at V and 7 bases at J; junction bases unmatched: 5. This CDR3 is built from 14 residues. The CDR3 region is CASSRDSLNSPLHF. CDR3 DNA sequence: TGTGCCAGCAGCCGGGACAGCTTAAATTCACCCCTCCACTTT.

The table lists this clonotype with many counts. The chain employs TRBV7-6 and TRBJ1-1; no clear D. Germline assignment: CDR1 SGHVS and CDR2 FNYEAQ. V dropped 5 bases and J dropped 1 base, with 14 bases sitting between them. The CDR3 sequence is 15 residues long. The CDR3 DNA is TGTGCCAGCAGCCCTTATGAAGTGAGGAACACTGAAGCTTTCTTT. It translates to CASSPYEVRNTEAFF. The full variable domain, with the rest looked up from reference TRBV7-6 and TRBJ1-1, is GAGVSQSPRYKVTKRGQDVALRCDPISGHVSLYWYRQALGQGPEFLTYFNYEAQQDKSGLPNDRFSAERPEGSISTLTIQRTEQRDSAMYRCASSPYEVRNTEAFFGQGTRLTVV.

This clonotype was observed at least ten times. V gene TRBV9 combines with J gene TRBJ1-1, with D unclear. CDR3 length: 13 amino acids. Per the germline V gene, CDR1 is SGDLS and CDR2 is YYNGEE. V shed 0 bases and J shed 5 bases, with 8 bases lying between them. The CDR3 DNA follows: TGTGCCAGCAGCGTAGCAGGAAATACTGAAGCTTTCTTT. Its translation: CASSVAGNTEAFF.

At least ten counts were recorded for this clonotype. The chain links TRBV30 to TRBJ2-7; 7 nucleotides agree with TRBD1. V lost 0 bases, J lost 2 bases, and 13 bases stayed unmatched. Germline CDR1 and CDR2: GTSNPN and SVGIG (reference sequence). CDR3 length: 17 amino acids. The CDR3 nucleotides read TGTGCCTGGAGTGTCCCACTCCTCCGGGACAGTACCTACGAGCAGTACTTC. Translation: CAWSVPLLRDSTYEQYF.

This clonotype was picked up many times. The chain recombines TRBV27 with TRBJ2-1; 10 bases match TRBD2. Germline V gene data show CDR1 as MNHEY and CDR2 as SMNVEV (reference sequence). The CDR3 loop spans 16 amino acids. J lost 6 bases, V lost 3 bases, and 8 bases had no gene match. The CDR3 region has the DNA TGTGCCAGCAGTTTTCTTGGACTAGCGGAGATCAATGAGCAGTTCTTC. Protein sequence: CASSFLGLAEINEQFF.

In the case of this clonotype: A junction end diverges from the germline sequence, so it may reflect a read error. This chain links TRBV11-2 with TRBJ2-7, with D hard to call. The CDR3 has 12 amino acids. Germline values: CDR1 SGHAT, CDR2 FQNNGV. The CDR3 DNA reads TGTGCCAGCATCTTTACAGTCTACGATCAGTACTTC. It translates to CASIFTVYDQYF.

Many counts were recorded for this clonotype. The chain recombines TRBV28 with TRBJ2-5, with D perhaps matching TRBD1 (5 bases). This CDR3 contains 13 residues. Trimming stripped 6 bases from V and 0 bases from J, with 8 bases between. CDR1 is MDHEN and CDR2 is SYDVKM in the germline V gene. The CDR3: CASRRQYQETQYF. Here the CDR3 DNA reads TGTGCCAGCAGACGACAGTACCAAGAGACCCAGTACTTC. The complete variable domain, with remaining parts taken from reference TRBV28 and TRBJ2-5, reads DVKVTQSSRYLVKRTGEKVFLECVQDMDHENMFWYRQDPGLGLRLIYFSYDVKMKEKGDIPEGYSVSREKKERFSLILESASTNQTSMYLCASRRQYQETQYFGPGTRLLVL.

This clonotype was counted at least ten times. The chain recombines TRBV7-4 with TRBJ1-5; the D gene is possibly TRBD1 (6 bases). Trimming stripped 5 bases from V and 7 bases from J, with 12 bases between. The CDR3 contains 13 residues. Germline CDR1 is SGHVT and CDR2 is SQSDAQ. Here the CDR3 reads CASSEQGFQPQHF. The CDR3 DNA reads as TGTGCCAGCAGCGAACAGGGATTCCAGCCCCAGCATTTT.

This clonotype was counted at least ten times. CDR3 loop: CASSFTRPNIQYF. For the CDR3, the DNA is TGTGCCAGCAGTTTTACCAGGCCAAACATTCAGTACTTC. The J gene is TRBJ2-4, the V gene TRBV12-3 or TRBV12-4; the D is unclear. This CDR3 is built from 13 residues. Between the trimmed V and J ends, which lost 3 bases and 6 bases, there was a span of 9 bases.

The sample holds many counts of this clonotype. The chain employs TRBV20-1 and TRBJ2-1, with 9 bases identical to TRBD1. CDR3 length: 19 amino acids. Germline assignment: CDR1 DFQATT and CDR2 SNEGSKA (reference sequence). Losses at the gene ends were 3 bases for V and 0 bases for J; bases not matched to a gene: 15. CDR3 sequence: CSASGSGTGYKFSYNEQFF. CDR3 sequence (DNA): TGCAGTGCTAGCGGATCCGGGACAGGGTACAAATTCTCCTACAATGAGCAGTTCTTC.

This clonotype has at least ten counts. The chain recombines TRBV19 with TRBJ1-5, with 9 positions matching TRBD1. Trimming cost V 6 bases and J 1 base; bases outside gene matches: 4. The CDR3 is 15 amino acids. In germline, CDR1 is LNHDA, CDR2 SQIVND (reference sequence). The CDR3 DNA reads TGTGCCAGTAGGGACAGGGGATCAAGCAATCAGCCCCAGCATTTT. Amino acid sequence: CASRDRGSSNQPQHF.

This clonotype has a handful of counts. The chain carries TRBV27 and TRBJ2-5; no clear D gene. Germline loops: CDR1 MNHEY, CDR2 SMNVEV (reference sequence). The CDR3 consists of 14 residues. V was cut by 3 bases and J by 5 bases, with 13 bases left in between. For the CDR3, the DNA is TGTGCCAGCAGTTTTAGGGCCCGCGCGGAGACCCAGTACTTC. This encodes CASSFRARAETQYF.

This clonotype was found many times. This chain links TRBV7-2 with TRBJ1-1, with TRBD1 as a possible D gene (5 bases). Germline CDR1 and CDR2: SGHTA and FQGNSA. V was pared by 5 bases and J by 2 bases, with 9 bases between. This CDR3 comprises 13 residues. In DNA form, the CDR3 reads TGTGCCAGCAGCACTGACAGAAACACTGAAGCTTTCTTT. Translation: CASSTDRNTEAFF.

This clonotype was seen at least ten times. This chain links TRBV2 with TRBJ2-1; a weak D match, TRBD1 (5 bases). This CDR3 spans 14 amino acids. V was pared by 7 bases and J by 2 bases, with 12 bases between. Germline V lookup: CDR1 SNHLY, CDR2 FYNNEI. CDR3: CASNGHGTYNEQFF. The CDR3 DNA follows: TGTGCCAGCAATGGACACGGAACCTACAATGAGCAGTTCTTC.

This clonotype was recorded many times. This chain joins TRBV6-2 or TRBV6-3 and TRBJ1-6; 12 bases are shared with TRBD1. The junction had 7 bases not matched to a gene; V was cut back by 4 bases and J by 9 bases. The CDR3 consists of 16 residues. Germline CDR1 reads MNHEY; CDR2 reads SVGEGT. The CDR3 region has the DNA TGTGCCAGCAGTTCCGGCGGGACAGGGGGCTCTTCACCCCTCCACTTT. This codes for CASSSGGTGGSSPLHF.

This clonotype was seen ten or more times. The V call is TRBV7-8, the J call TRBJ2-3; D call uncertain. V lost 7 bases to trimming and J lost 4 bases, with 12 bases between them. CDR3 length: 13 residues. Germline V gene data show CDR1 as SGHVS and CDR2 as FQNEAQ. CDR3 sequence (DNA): TGTGCCAGCACCCTTCGGAGTTCAGATACGCAGTATTTT. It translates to CASTLRSSDTQYF.

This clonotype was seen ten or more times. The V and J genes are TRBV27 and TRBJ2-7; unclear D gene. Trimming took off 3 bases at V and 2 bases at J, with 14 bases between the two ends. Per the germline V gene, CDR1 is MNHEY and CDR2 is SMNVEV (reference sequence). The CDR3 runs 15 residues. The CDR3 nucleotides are TGTGCCAGCAGTTTTTTAGGACCCGAAACCTACGAGCAGTACTTC. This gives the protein CASSFLGPETYEQYF.

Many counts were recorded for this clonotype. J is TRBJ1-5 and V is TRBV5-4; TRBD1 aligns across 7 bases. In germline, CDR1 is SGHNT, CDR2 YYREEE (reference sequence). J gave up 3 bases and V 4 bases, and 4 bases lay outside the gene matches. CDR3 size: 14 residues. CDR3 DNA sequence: TGTGCCAGCAGCCTACAGGGGAACAATCAGCCCCAGCATTTT. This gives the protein CASSLQGNNQPQHF.

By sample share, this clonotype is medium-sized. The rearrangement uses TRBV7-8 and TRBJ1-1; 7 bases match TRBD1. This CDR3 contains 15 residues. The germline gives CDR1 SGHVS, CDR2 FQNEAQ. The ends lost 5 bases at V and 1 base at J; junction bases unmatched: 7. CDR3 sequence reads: CASSPRGQRNTEAFF. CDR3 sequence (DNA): TGTGCCAGCAGCCCCCGGGGACAGAGGAACACTGAAGCTTTCTTT.

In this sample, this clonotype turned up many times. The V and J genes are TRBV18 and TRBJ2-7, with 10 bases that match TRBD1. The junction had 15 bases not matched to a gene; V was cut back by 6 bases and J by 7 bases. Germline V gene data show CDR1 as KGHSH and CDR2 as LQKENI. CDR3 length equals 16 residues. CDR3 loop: CASSPDNRQGAEEQYF. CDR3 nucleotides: TGTGCCAGCTCTCCTGATAACCGACAGGGGGCGGAAGAGCAGTACTTC. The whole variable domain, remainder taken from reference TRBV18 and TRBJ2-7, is NAGVMQNPRHLVRRRGQEARLRCSPMKGHSHVYWYRQLPEEGLKFMVYLQKENIIDESGMPKERFSAEFPKEGPSILRIQQVVRGDSAAYFCASSPDNRQGAEEQYFGPGTRLTVT.